The 20 T cell receptor beta chains given below trace back to one sample, sequenced in a study of T-cell reconstitution after alpha-beta-depleted transplantation in children. Unique molecular identifiers were incorporated when the TCRbeta library was constructed. TCRdb recomputed calls from the PCR reads with MiXCR, one row per CDR3 protein. The sample holds over 200,000 distinct CDR3 sequences; about 8.7% are singletons and the top ten take 35%. This specimen consisted of PBMCs, mostly from graft donor cells, obtained 360 days after TCRalphabeta/CD19-depleted stem cell transplant. The source is a male patient aged 2-15 years who had a stem cell transplant for acute myeloid leukemia, so the T cells may come from the graft donor.

This clonotype was detected many times. This rearrangement joins TRBV6-5 to TRBJ2-5; D unclear. With 5 bases removed from V and 5 bases from J, the gap between germline ends came to 6 bases. Germline V lookup: CDR1 MNHEY, CDR2 SVGAGI. This CDR3 contains 11 residues. The CDR3 region has the DNA TGTGCCAGCAGTATACGGGAGACCCAGTACTTC. Residues: CASSIRETQYF.

V is TRBV7-6 and J is TRBJ2-3, with D possibly matching TRBD1 (6 bases). The length of the CDR3 is 17 residues. Germline V gene data show CDR1 as SGHVS and CDR2 as FNYEAQ. V lost 5 bases, J lost 0 bases, and 18 bases lay in between. The chain's CDR3 is CASSTLQGPPSTDTQYF. The CDR3 DNA sequence: TGTGCCAGCAGCACCCTACAGGGACCCCCTAGCACAGATACGCAGTATTTT.

The chain couples TRBV7-8 to TRBJ2-3, with TRBD2 matching over 7 bases. The CDR3 is 12 residues long. Per the germline V gene, CDR1 is SGHVS and CDR2 is FQNEAQ. After removal of 10 bases from V and 5 bases from J, the junction contained 6 bases not matched to a gene. CDR3 sequence reads: CATGGRGDTQYF. CDR3 DNA sequence: TGTGCCACCGGGGGGAGAGGAGATACGCAGTATTTT.

This clonotype has a handful of counts. CDR3 in DNA: TGTGCCAGCAGCCCAACCCCGGGACAGGCATACAATGAGCAGTTCTTC. Encoded protein: CASSPTPGQAYNEQFF. The rearrangement links TRBV12-3 or TRBV12-4 to TRBJ2-1; 8 bases align to TRBD1. The CDR3 is 16 amino acids. The V gene end was trimmed by 6 bases and the J gene end by 4 bases; junction bases not matched to a gene: 11.

The sample holds a few counts of this clonotype. The chain couples TRBV30 to TRBJ1-5, with a tentative D call TRBD1 (6 bases). Trimming removed 2 bases from V and 4 bases from J, with 12 bases in between. Germline CDR1 GTSNPN, CDR2 SVGIG (reference sequence). The CDR3 length is 14 residues. The CDR3 here is CAWSYGQKNQPQHF. CDR3 sequence (DNA): TGTGCCTGGAGTTACGGACAGAAGAATCAGCCCCAGCATTTT. The full variable domain, in which reference TRBV30 and TRBJ1-5 provide the parts outside the CDR3, is SQTIHQWPATLVQPVGSPLSLECTVEGTSNPNLYWYRQAAGRGLQLLFYSVGIGQISSEVPQNLSASRPQDRQFILSSKKLLLSDSGFYLCAWSYGQKNQPQHFGDGTRLSIL.

The rearrangement uses TRBV10-2 and TRBJ2-3, with 12 bases aligning to TRBD2. Trimming removed 8 bases from V and 4 bases from J; junction bases left unmatched: 13. Germline CDR1 reads WSHSY; CDR2 reads SAAADI. The CDR3 is 17 residues long. In nucleotides, the CDR3 is TGCGCCAGCTCTCCGCTAGCGGGGGGGCGTCGTGCAGATACGCAGTATTTT. Protein product: CASSPLAGGRRADTQYF.

This clonotype occurred many times. The chain employs TRBV7-2 and TRBJ2-2; a weak D match, TRBD1 (5 bases). Trimming removed 4 bases from V and 4 bases from J, with 10 bases in between. The length of the CDR3 is 14 residues. From germline, CDR1 is SGHTA and CDR2 FQGNSA. In nucleotides, the CDR3 is TGTGCCAGCAGCTCCTGGACAACCACCGGGGAGCTGTTTTTT. Translation: CASSSWTTTGELFF.

The sample holds a few counts of this clonotype. The J gene is TRBJ2-2, the V gene TRBV14, with a weak D call TRBD2 (5 bases). From germline, CDR1 is SGHDN and CDR2 FVKESK. V lost 7 bases and J lost 1, with 10 bases in between. The CDR3 has 14 amino acids. CDR3: CASMSGRNTGELFF. The DNA for the CDR3 is TGTGCCAGCATGAGTGGGAGGAACACCGGGGAGCTGTTTTTT.

This clonotype was seen a handful of times. V is TRBV5-6 and J is TRBJ1-1; 7 bases align to TRBD1. V trimming: 4 bases; J trimming: 0 bases; junction bases outside the gene matches: 3. This CDR3 contains 14 residues. Germline CDR1 is SGHDT and CDR2 is YYEEEE. The CDR3 sequence: CASSKGQMNTEAFF. CDR3 in DNA: TGTGCCAGCAGCAAGGGACAGATGAACACTGAAGCTTTCTTT.

This clonotype was detected ten times or more. The chain combines TRBV20-1 with TRBJ2-7; D is undetermined. V was pared by 3 bases and J by 1 base, with 10 bases between. The germline CDR1 and CDR2 sequences are DFQATT and SNEGSKA (reference sequence). CDR3 length equals 13 residues. The CDR3 loop is CSARGVPSYEQYF. CDR3 DNA: TGCAGTGCTAGGGGTGTGCCTTCCTACGAGCAGTACTTC.

This clonotype was detected a few times. The rearrangement links TRBV7-2 to TRBJ2-5; TRBD2 matches 8 bases. CDR1 is SGHTA, CDR2 FQGNSA, per germline. This CDR3 spans 15 amino acids. V dropped 1 base and J dropped 4; count of bases not matched to a gene: 5. CDR3 sequence (DNA): TGTGCCAGCAGCTTAGAGCGGGGGTTCGGAGAGACCCAGTACTTC. This encodes CASSLERGFGETQYF.

Only a few counts were recorded for this clonotype. The rearrangement joins TRBV11-1 to TRBJ2-7, with D perhaps TRBD1 (6 bases). Germline lookup yields CDR1 SGHAT and CDR2 FQDESV (reference sequence). The CDR3 loop spans 18 amino acids. The V and J ends lost 2 bases and 5 bases respectively, with 25 bases between them. The CDR3 spells CASSLKAPGEQGFHEQYV. The CDR3 DNA sequence: TGTGCCAGCAGCTTAAAGGCGCCAGGAGAACAGGGATTCCACGAGCAGTACGTC.

This clonotype was seen repeatedly, ten times or more. This chain connects TRBV20-1 to TRBJ2-1, with 11 bases lining up with TRBD2. The CDR3 contains 14 residues. The V segment lost 6 bases and the J segment 9 bases; nucleotides outside the gene matches: 10. Germline CDR1 DFQATT, CDR2 SNEGSKA (reference sequence). The CDR3 sequence is CSARGSGRAFEQFF. CDR3 sequence (DNA): TGCAGTGCCCGTGGTAGCGGGAGGGCCTTTGAGCAGTTCTTC.

This clonotype was seen a handful of times. The chain employs TRBV7-2 and TRBJ2-1; the match to TRBD2 covers 8 bases. CDR3 length equals 14 residues. V was clipped by 4 bases and J by 7 bases; unmatched bases: 6. Germline V CDR1 and CDR2: SGHTA, FQGNSA. The CDR3: CASSWRGAGNEQFF. CDR3 nucleotide sequence: TGTGCCAGCAGCTGGCGGGGGGCAGGGAATGAGCAGTTCTTC.

The table lists this clonotype with many counts. CDR3 sequence reads: CASSYVGGYEQYF. In DNA, the CDR3 is TGTGCCAGCAGTTACGTGGGGGGGTACGAGCAGTACTTC. The V gene is TRBV6-6, the J gene TRBJ2-7; 7 nucleotides line up with TRBD2. This CDR3 comprises 13 residues. J lost 4 bases, V lost 2 bases, and 2 bases had no gene match. Germline V lookup: CDR1 MNHNY, CDR2 SVGAGI (reference sequence).

There are a few counts of this clonotype. The genes are TRBV5-1 and TRBJ2-3, with TRBD2 matching over 7 bases. The V and J ends lost 4 bases and 3 bases, in that order; junction bases with no gene match: 8. This CDR3 has 15 amino acids. In germline, CDR1 is SGHRS, CDR2 YFSETQ. The CDR3 DNA reads as TGCGCCAGCAGCGACCTTATCGGGGGGACAGATACGCAGTATTTT. This codes for CASSDLIGGTDTQYF.

The chain is built from TRBV12-3 or TRBV12-4 and TRBJ1-1, with a possible D match to TRBD1 (5 bases). V was shortened by 7 bases and J by 3 bases, with 9 bases between the two germline ends. The CDR3 length is 12 residues. The chain's CDR3 is CASKGRDTEAFF. The CDR3, as DNA: TGTGCCAGCAAGGGGCGGGACACTGAAGCTTTCTTT.

This clonotype showed up just a few times. The rearrangement joins TRBV10-3 to TRBJ2-5; D may be TRBD2 (6 bases). V lost 8 bases, J lost 4 bases, and 11 bases lay in between. In germline, CDR1 is ENHRY, CDR2 SYGVKD. The CDR3 runs to 12 residues. The CDR3 sequence is CAIQGSGETQYF. DNA of the CDR3: TGTGCCATCCAGGGTAGCGGAGAGACCCAGTACTTC.

For this clonotype: Relative to the germline gene, one junction end is altered; a read error may explain this. This chain links TRBV20-1 with TRBJ2-5, with 8 bases that match TRBD2. The CDR3 is made up of 16 amino acids. Germline CDR1 and CDR2: DFQATT and SNEGSKA (reference sequence). Here the CDR3 reads CSAATEVAGIQEAQYF. The CDR3 DNA is TGCAGTGCTGCCACGGAGGTAGCGGGAATCCAAGAGGCCCAGTACTTC.

The sample holds many counts of this clonotype. The gene calls are TRBV6-1 and TRBJ2-3, with 7 bases matching TRBD2. The CDR3 loop spans 14 amino acids. V shed 11 bases and J 3 bases; nucleotides not matched to a gene: 11. Germline-derived CDR1 and CDR2 are MNHNS and SASEGT. This CDR3 reads CASLGRELTDTQYF. The CDR3 DNA reads as TGTGCCTCCCTGGGGCGGGAGTTAACAGATACGCAGTATTTT.